This TCR beta chain is from a study of shared clonotypes between healthy human individuals. With V trimmed by 5 bases and J by 2 bases, 6 bases remained unmatched. Germline CDR1 reads LNHDA; CDR2 reads SQIVND (reference sequence). This CDR3 is built from 16 residues. Libraries were prepared by immunoSEQ multiplex PCR; TCRdb keeps only in-frame clonotypes and omits some of them. The repertoire holds 2 million to 2.5 million clones, with approximately 95% as singletons. The receptor comes from a man between 18 and 35 years old in good health. This chain uses TRBV19 with TRBJ1-4, with 9 nucleotides matching TRBD1. Material: naive CD4+ T cells sorted from blood. Subset meaning: CD45RA+ positively selected. CDR3 DNA: TGTGCCAGTAGTTTGGGGACAGGGCTTACTAATGAAAAACTGTTTTTT. The encoded protein is CASSLGTGLTNEKLFF. Filled out from reference TRBV19 and TRBJ1-4, the complete variable domain reads DGGITQSPKYLFRKEGQNVTLSCEQNLNHDAMYWYRQDPGQGLRLIYYSQIVNDFQKGDIAEGYSVSREKKESFPLTVTSAQKNPTAFYLCASSLGTGLTNEKLFFGSGTQLSVL.